This T cell receptor (beta chain) originates from a study of cytomegalovirus exposure and HLA in healthy donors. The CDR3 runs 12 residues. Germline CDR1 and CDR2: SQVTM and ANQGSEA. Trimming removed 7 bases at V and 5 bases at J, with 14 bases between. This table comes from immunoSEQ multiplex PCR, and its TCRdb copy is limited to in-frame clones, with some not included. The repertoire holds around 54,000 clones, about nine tenths seen once, with roughly 8.4% in the top ten. Sequenced: PBMCs. The genes are TRBV29-1 and TRBJ1-2, with D perhaps matching TRBD1 (5 bases). The sequence came from a woman in her late teens or twenties in good health and CMV-seropositive. CDR3: CSAETQGYGYTF. DNA of the CDR3: TGCAGCGCCGAAACGCAGGGTTATGGCTACACCTTC. The full variable domain, rest sourced from reference TRBV29-1 and TRBJ1-2, is SAVISQKPSRDICQRGTSLTIQCQVDSQVTMMFWYRQQPGQSLTLIATANQGSEATYESGFVIDKFPISRPNLTFSTLTVSNMSPEDSSIYLCSAETQGYGYTFGSGTRLTVV.